The source of this TCR beta chain is a study of T cell responses to AZD1222 COVID-19 vaccine (dated by TCRdb to the early 2020s). Looking at the study overall: TCR sequencing covered fewer than 250 trial participants: 200 to 220 given two doses of AZD1222 and around 26 given two doses of MenACWY control vaccine. Trial participants were enrolled by age into 18-55, 56-69 and 70-plus year subgroups, with approximately 150, 30 and 60 TCR-sequenced participants respectively.

The paper as a whole reports these results and caveats: Conclusions about previously exposed vaccinees are limited, since just five to seven AZD1222 recipients were seropositive for SARS-CoV-2 at baseline. Because no day 14 peak-response samples were available, repertoires were characterized only after the peak T cell response. The 56-69-year group was small, and its depth increase did not reach significance, likely because of low power. A significant rise in spike-specific TCR breadth and depth was observed after two AZD1222 doses relative to day 0 and relative to MenACWY recipients. Participants were mostly white British and included more females than males, and it was suggested by the authors that clonal diversity may have been underestimated. The whole spike protein was spanned by vaccine-associated CD4 TCRs, and dominant responses were seen in regions 160-218 and 743-854. Reportedly, almost half of the unique spike-specific TCRs recognized epitopes lying outside the regions that are mutated in the B.1.351 and B.1.1.7 variants.

The intended sense of this specimen's time point label: about 28 days (+/-7) after the second vaccine dose. Reading the label with the study, this specimen's treatment or condition is: meningococcal conjugate vaccine given as trial control. Samples from vaccinated people were obtained from the UK trials COV001 and COV002, which included a single-blind randomized controlled phase 2/3 trial of AZD1222 (ChAdOx1 nCoV-19) in healthy adults. For TCRbeta chain sequencing, PBMC samples from trial participants were taken at day 0 and at day 28 after the second dose. The CDR3 regions of human TCRbeta chains were analyzed by immunosequencing. As for the authors' bioinformatics: TCRs in the repertoires were matched against a reference library of SARS-CoV-2-specific TCRs that had been generated with the MIRA antigen-specificity platform. Breadth was defined as the fraction of unique TCRs that were SARS-CoV-2-associated. Depth was defined as the fraction of total T cells that were SARS-CoV-2-associated. Using the MIRA data, every spike-specific TCR was mapped to the spike region that the TCR reacted to and assigned to either a CD4 or a CD8 class. Log10-transformed breadth and depth values were compared by one-way ANOVA with Sidak's multiple comparisons tests. The table comes from immuneACCESS by way of TCRdb, which keeps in-frame sequences with V and J called. Part of the clones is missing from these tables; in studies checked, under half for an unresolved V gene and the rest for unknown reasons. V, J and clone size are those of that table, while D and trimming were read from the DNA. Counted in this sample were over 70,000 clones; 70% to 80% of them appeared once. 25% to 30% of the sample goes to the ten largest clones.

Only a few counts were recorded for this clone. The target of this receptor is not known. Per-nucleotide qualities are absent, and no much larger clonotype sits a single base away. Between the V and J ends, shortened by 2 bases and 3 bases respectively, the junction contains 4 bases. Taken from the germline V gene (reference sequence), the CDR1 and CDR2 loops are MNHNY and SVGAGI. From the cysteine through the phenylalanine, the CDR3 covers 12 amino acids. The CDR3 DNA has 36 bases and is translated from base 1. The origin of this receptor is an adult who received the MenACWY meningococcal vaccine as a control. Here the chain combines TRBV6-6 and TRBJ1-1, with no confident D gene call. The specimen was peripheral blood, collected 28 days after the second dose of the MenACWY control vaccine. This receptor carries the CDR3 CASSYGDTEAFF. The DNA sequence follows: TGTGCCAGCAGTTACGGGGACACTGAAGCTTTCTTT.